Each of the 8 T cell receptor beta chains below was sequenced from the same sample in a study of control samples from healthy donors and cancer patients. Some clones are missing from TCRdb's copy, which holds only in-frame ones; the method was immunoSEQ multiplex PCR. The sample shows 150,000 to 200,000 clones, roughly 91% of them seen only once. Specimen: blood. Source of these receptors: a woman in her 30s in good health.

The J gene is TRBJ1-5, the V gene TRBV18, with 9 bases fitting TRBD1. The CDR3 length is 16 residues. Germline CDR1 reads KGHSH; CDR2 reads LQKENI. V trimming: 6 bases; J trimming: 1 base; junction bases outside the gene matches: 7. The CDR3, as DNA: TGTGCCAGCTCGCTACAGGGGGCGCGGAGCAATCAGCCCCAGCATTTT. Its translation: CASSLQGARSNQPQHF.

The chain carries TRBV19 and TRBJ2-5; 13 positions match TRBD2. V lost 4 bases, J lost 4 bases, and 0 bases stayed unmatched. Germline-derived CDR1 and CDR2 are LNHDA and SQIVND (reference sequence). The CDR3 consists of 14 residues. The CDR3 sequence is CASSRLAGGETQYF. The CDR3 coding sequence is TGTGCCAGTAGTAGACTAGCGGGAGGAGAGACCCAGTACTTC.

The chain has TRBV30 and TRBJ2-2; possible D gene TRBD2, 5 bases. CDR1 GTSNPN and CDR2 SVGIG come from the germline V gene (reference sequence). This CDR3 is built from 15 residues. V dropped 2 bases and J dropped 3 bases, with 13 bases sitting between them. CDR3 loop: CAWSSRTRDTGELFF. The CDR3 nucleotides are TGTGCCTGGAGTTCCCGGACGAGGGACACCGGGGAGCTGTTTTTT.

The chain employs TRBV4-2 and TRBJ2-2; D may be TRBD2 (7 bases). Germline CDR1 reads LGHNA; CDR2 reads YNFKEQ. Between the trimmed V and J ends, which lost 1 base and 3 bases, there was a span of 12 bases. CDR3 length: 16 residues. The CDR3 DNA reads TGTGCCAGCAGCCAAGGAGGGGGGGTTTACACCGGGGAGCTGTTTTTT. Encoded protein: CASSQGGGVYTGELFF.

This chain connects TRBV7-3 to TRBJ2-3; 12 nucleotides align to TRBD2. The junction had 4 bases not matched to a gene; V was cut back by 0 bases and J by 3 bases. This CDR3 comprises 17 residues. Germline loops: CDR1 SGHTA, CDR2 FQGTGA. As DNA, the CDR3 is TGTGCCAGCAGCTTAACGCCGACTAGCGGGAGTACAGATACGCAGTATTTT. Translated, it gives CASSLTPTSGSTDTQYF.

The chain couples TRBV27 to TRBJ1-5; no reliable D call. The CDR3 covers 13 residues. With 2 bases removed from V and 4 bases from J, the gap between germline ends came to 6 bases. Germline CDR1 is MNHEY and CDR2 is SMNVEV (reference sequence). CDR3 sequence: CASSLESNQPQHF. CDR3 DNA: TGTGCCAGCAGTTTAGAGAGTAATCAGCCCCAGCATTTT.

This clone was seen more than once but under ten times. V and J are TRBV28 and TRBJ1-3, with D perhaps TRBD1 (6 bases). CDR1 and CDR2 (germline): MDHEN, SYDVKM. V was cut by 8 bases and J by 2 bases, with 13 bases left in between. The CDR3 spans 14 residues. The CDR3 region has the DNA TGTGCCAGCGGAACCGGGACACCTGGAAACACCATATATTTT. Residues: CASGTGTPGNTIYF. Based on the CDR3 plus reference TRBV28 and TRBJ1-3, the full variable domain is DVKVTQSSRYLVKRTGEKVFLECVQDMDHENMFWYRQDPGLGLRLIYFSYDVKMKEKGDIPEGYSVSREKKERFSLILESASTNQTSMYLCASGTGTPGNTIYFGEGSWLTVV.

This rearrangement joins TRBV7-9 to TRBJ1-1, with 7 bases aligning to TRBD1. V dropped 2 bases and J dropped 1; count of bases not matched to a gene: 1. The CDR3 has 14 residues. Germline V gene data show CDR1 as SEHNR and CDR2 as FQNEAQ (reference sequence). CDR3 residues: CASSLQGENTEAFF. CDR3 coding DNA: TGTGCCAGCAGCTTACAGGGGGAGAACACTGAAGCTTTCTTT.